Shown below are 17 T cell receptor beta chains from a single sample sequenced in a study of control samples from healthy donors and cancer patients. Clones were sequenced by immunoSEQ multiplex PCR, and TCRdb holds only the in-frame ones, with some missing. This repertoire shows approximately 110,000 clones, roughly 92% found once; its top ten account for 7.8%. The sample consisted of blood. The receptors shown here come from a young woman in good health.

The table lists this clone with a count of one. The J gene is TRBJ1-1, the V gene TRBV27; 10 positions match TRBD1. The junction had 3 bases not matched to a gene; V was cut back by 8 bases and J by 0 bases. The CDR3 covers 14 residues. CDR1 is MNHEY, CDR2 SMNVEV, per germline (reference sequence). The CDR3 loop is CASGTGVLNTEAFF. CDR3 in DNA: TGTGCCAGCGGGACAGGGGTTCTGAACACTGAAGCTTTCTTT.

This chain joins TRBV18 and TRBJ2-3; D might be TRBD1 (6 bases). Trimming took 3 bases from V and 3 from J, leaving 16 bases between them. There are 16 residues in the CDR3. Germline-derived CDR1 and CDR2 are KGHSH and LQKENI. The CDR3 here is CASSPKRQVHTDTQYF. Here the CDR3 DNA reads TGTGCCAGCTCACCGAAAAGACAGGTCCATACAGATACGCAGTATTTT.

The chain joins TRBV6-1 to TRBJ2-1; 7 positions match TRBD2. The CDR3 runs 16 residues. V gave up 1 base and J gave up 3 bases; unmatched junction bases: 6. Germline V gene data show CDR1 as MNHNS and CDR2 as SASEGT. The CDR3 bases are TGTGCCAGCAGTGAAGAGTTGCTAGCGGACTACAATGAGCAGTTCTTC. It yields the protein CASSEELLADYNEQFF.

This clone has just one count. V usage is TRBV24-1 and J usage is TRBJ2-1; 9 bases are a match to TRBD1. The V segment lost 4 bases and the J segment 10 bases; nucleotides outside the gene matches: 7. The length of the CDR3 is 14 residues. Germline V gene lookup returns CDR1 KGHDR and CDR2 SFDVKD. CDR3 amino acids: CATSDWTGVGEQFF. The DNA for the CDR3 is TGTGCCACCAGTGACTGGACAGGGGTTGGGGAGCAGTTCTTC.

V usage is TRBV7-9 and J usage is TRBJ2-5; TRBD2 matches 8 bases. In germline, CDR1 is SEHNR, CDR2 FQNEAQ (reference sequence). Trimming took 10 bases from V and 5 from J; bases not matched to a gene: 24. The CDR3 consists of 18 residues. In DNA, the CDR3 is TGTGCCATCAGAGGTTGGAAGCGGGAGAGGGTCCAGGAGGAGACCCAGTACTTC. This sequence encodes CAIRGWKRERVQEETQYF.

The chain is built from TRBV28 and TRBJ1-1, with a tentative D call TRBD1 (5 bases). Germline CDR1 is MDHEN and CDR2 is SYDVKM. The length of the CDR3 is 12 residues. V was clipped by 5 bases and J by 10 bases, with 14 bases between them. The CDR3 is CASSLSLGGAFF. DNA of the CDR3: TGTGCCAGCAGTCTATCCCTTGGGGGAGCTTTCTTT.

The gene calls are TRBV19 and TRBJ2-2, with 9 bases lining up with TRBD1. Germline loops: CDR1 LNHDA, CDR2 SQIVND (reference sequence). The CDR3 length is 14 residues. Trimming removed 6 bases from V and 6 bases from J; junction bases left unmatched: 5. CDR3 sequence: CASRGTGLAGELFF. CDR3 in DNA: TGTGCCAGTAGGGGGACAGGGCTCGCCGGGGAGCTGTTTTTT.

The chain recombines TRBV7-3 with TRBJ2-1; 8 bases fit TRBD2. Looked up from germline, CDR1 is SGHTA and CDR2 is FQGTGA. The CDR3 extends over 15 amino acids. The V gene end was trimmed by 2 bases and the J gene end by 8 bases; junction bases not matched to a gene: 8. CDR3 sequence: CASSLAGGSSDEQFF. The CDR3, as DNA: TGTGCCAGCAGCTTAGCGGGGGGATCTTCGGATGAGCAGTTCTTC.

This clone was observed many times. The chain couples TRBV7-9 to TRBJ1-1, with D unclear. CDR3 length: 15 residues. The germline CDR1 and CDR2 sequences are SEHNR and FQNEAQ (reference sequence). Trimming left V 1 base short and J 5 bases short, with 14 bases between. The CDR3 DNA follows: TGTGCCAGCAGCTTAGGTTACACGGGTGAAACTGAAGCTTTCTTT. It is translated as CASSLGYTGETEAFF.

The chain recombines TRBV9 with TRBJ2-3, with 12 bases fitting TRBD1. The junction had 8 bases not matched to a gene; V was cut back by 0 bases and J by 9 bases. Germline V CDR1 and CDR2: SGDLS, YYNGEE. This CDR3 is built from 16 residues. The CDR3 reads CASSVGWDRGPYTQYF. The CDR3 bases are TGTGCCAGCAGCGTAGGTTGGGACAGGGGGCCCTACACGCAGTATTTT.

This chain uses TRBV28 with TRBJ1-2, with a possible D match to TRBD1 (6 bases). Germline V gene data show CDR1 as MDHEN and CDR2 as SYDVKM. The CDR3 is 13 residues long. V was clipped by 3 bases and J by 8 bases, with 13 bases between them. The DNA of the CDR3 is TGTGCCAGCAGTTTTCCGGGGGCGCGGGGCTACACCTTC. Protein product: CASSFPGARGYTF.

The chain recombines TRBV6-2 or TRBV6-3 with TRBJ1-5; 8 bases agree with TRBD1. The germline CDR1 and CDR2 sequences are MNHEY and SVGEGT. The length of the CDR3 is 14 residues. Trimming took 2 bases from V and 7 from J; bases not matched to a gene: 4. This CDR3 is CASSYRQGRQPQHF. The DNA for the CDR3 is TGTGCCAGCAGTTACCGACAGGGGCGCCAGCCCCAGCATTTT.

The chain combines TRBV2 with TRBJ2-2; D not resolved. Trimming took off 5 bases at V and 5 bases at J, with 6 bases between the two ends. This CDR3 contains 12 residues. Per germline, CDR1 SNHLY and CDR2 FYNNEI. The CDR3 nucleotides read TGTGCCAGCAGTAAACATACCGGGGAGCTGTTTTTT. This gives the protein CASSKHTGELFF.

The chain combines TRBV4-3 with TRBJ2-3; D might be TRBD1 or TRBD2, each matching 5 bases. V was clipped by 4 bases and J by 5 bases, with 13 bases between them. The CDR3 is made up of 14 amino acids. Per the germline V gene, CDR1 is LGHNA and CDR2 is YSLEER. CDR3 in amino acids: CASSRDVSRDTQYF. The CDR3 coding sequence is TGCGCCAGCAGCCGGGACGTATCAAGAGATACGCAGTATTTT.

This rearrangement joins TRBV9 to TRBJ1-4; D not certain. The CDR3 runs 13 residues. V lost 7 bases and J 4 bases, leaving 11 bases between the germline ends. CDR1 is SGDLS and CDR2 is YYNGEE in the germline V gene. This CDR3 reads CASQPRLNEKLFF. The CDR3 nucleotides are TGTGCCAGCCAACCGCGGCTTAATGAAAAACTGTTTTTT.

This clone was observed a few times. The genes are TRBV29-1 and TRBJ1-1; D is uncertain. Germline loops: CDR1 SQVTM, CDR2 ANQGSEA. The CDR3 extends over 15 amino acids. V was cut by 6 bases and J by 4 bases, with 21 bases left in between. The CDR3 nucleotides are TGCAGCGTGACCGGGGAGGGTGGGAGAACCACTGAAGCTTTCTTT. It encodes CSVTGEGGRTTEAFF. Full variable domain (rest looked up from reference TRBV29-1 and TRBJ1-1): SAVISQKPSRDICQRGTSLTIQCQVDSQVTMMFWYRQQPGQSLTLIATANQGSEATYESGFVIDKFPISRPNLTFSTLTVSNMSPEDSSIYLCSVTGEGGRTTEAFFGQGTRLTVV.

The chain recombines TRBV5-1 with TRBJ2-2; D is ambiguous. CDR1 and CDR2 from the germline V gene are SGHRS and YFSETQ. The V end was cut by 0 bases, the J end by 1 base, with 4 bases between. The CDR3 is 14 amino acids. CDR3 nucleotides: TGCGCCAGCAGCTTGGCAGGGAACACCGGGGAGCTGTTTTTT. Amino acids: CASSLAGNTGELFF.